The T cell receptor beta chain under discussion was sequenced for a study of T cells in Graves' hyperthyroidism and ophthalmopathy. Exclusion followed for patients with uncontrolled infection, other autoimmune disease, pregnancy or lactation. Whole-study results and caveats: A median around 6 months before onset, the model predicted ophthalmopathy. Blood also contained most expanded thyroid clonotypes above 0.001.

This clonotype was seen at least ten times. Its antigen is currently unknown. This CDR3 spans 15 amino acids. Germline V lookup: CDR1 LNHDA, CDR2 SQIVND (reference sequence). With 3 bases removed from V and 9 bases from J, the gap between germline ends came to 21 bases. RNA transcripts yielded amplified TCR beta CDR3 regions. During a first-round RT-PCR of the TCR CDR3, the HTBI primer set was used. TCRdb reprocessed the multiplex PCR reads with MiXCR, giving one entry per CDR3 protein. The top ten clones hold roughly 15% of a sample with about 350,000 distinct CDR3 sequences, 15% to 20% of them seen once.

The receptor's source is a woman between 40 and 55 years old with Graves' ophthalmopathy. The V call is TRBV19, the J call TRBJ2-7; a weak D match, TRBD2 (6 bases). The material sequenced was blood. Here the CDR3 reads CASSMEGPTSVRQYF. CDR3 in DNA: TGTGCCAGTAGTATGGAGGGCCCCACGTCTGTTCGGCAGTACTTC.